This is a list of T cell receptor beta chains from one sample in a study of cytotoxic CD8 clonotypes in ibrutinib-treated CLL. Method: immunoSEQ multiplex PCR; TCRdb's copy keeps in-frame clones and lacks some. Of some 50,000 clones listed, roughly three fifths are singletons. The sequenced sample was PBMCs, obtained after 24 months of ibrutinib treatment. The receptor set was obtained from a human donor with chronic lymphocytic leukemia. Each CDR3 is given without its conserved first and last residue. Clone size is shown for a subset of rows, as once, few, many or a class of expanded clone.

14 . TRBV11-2 ASSLGLAGGRETQY
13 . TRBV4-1 ASRLGQGDNQPQH
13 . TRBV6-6 ASSPKNRGVTEAF
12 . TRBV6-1 ASSADPNNYGYT
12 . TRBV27 ASAKGQARNIQY
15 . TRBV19 ASSILSGGQGKQPQH
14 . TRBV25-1 ASSELGQQPNYGYT
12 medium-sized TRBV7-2 ASNLGGSSYGYT
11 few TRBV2 ASSGRGFQPQH
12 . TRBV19 ASSEDRINSPLH
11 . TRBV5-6 ASSREARNIQY
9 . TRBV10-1 ASSERETQY
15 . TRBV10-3 ATNVRPGQGDNQPQH
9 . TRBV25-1 ASRGGPTQY
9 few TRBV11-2 ASSLNNEQF
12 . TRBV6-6 ASSYTGGSTEAF
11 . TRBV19 ASSIEWVAGYT
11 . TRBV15 ATSRGVRNTQY
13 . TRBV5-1 ASSLGAEGTGELF
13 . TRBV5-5 ASSLAWRTQETQY
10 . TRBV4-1 ASSQERDEAF
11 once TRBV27 ASSLPGYNEQF
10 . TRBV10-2 ASSERTDTQY
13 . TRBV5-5 ASSNRDRGGTEAF
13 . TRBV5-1 ATREGQTVSGEQY
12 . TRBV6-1 ASSVHRGNTEAF
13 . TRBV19 ASSKTGTAQETQY
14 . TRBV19 ASSKLFGSGPYEQY
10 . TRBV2 ASRNGPDTQY
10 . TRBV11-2 ASSVRAYEQY
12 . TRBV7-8 ASRRTGNTGELF
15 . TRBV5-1 ASSLGASGGHPYEQY
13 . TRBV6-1 ASRQTLDRATEAF
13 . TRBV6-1 ASSEPGGADTEAF
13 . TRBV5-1 ASSFYTGAMDTQY
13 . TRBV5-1 ASSLGQLSNYGYT
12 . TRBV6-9 ASRRDRENYGYT
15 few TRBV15 ATSRDSRLSYNSPLH
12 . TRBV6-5 ASKKQGYNSPLH
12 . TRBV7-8 ASSFRRSNQPQH
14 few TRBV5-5 ASSTLAVANTGELF
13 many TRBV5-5 ASSLPSARRYGYT
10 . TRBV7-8 ASSLMVETQY
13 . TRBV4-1 ASSQDTGAEYGYT
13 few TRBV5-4 ASSSRTQGNEKLF
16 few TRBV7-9 ASSLERLAGGRTDTQY
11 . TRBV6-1 ASSPTGGARGL
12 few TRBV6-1 ASSEAARGGTQY
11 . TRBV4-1 ASSDDLKGPQH
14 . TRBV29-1 SVEIGGQGNTGELF
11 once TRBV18 ASSPGQNNEQF
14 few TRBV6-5 ASSYSLPGGAYEQY
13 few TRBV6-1 ASSERTGWNSPLH
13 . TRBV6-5 ASTYAGLAGDTQY
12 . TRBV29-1 SVEDQDRGPEAF
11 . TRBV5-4 ASSLAGRDEQY